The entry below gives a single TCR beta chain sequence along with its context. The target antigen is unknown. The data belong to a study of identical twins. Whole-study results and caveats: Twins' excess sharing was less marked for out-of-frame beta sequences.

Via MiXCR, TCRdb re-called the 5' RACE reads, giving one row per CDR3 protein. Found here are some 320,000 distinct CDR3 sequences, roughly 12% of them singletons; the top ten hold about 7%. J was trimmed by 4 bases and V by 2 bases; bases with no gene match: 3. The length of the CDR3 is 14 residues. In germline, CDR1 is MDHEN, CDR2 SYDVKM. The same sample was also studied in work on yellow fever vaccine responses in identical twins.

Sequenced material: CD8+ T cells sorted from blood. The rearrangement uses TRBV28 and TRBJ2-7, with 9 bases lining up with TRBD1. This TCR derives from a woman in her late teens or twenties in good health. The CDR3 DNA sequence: TGTGCCAGCAGTTTAGGGACAGGGATATACGAGCAGTACGTC. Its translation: CASSLGTGIYEQYV.